This T cell receptor beta chain stems from a study of shared clonotypes between healthy human individuals. Study-wide findings and caveats: Relative to their counterparts shared across all four donors, non-shared clonotypes exhibited diminished generation probabilities.

This clone has only a few counts. The target antigen is unknown. Sequencing was performed with immunoSEQ multiplex PCR; in TCRdb, only in-frame clones are kept and a portion is missing. The sample lists some 1 million clones, 75% occurring once. The germline CDR1 and CDR2 sequences are MNHEY and SVGAGI. Trimming removed 6 bases from V and 5 bases from J, with 19 bases in between. CDR3 length: 15 amino acids. The chain is built from TRBV6-5 and TRBJ2-5; D tentatively fits TRBD1 or TRBD2 (5 bases each). The sequence was obtained from a man aged 18 to 29 in good health. The material sequenced was memory CD4+ T cells sorted from blood. Subset in this sample: CD45RA-negative fraction. The CDR3 sequence: CASSPLGTQSETQYF. The DNA of the CDR3 is TGTGCCAGCAGCCCCCTAGGGACGCAATCGGAGACCCAGTACTTC.